Sequencing of this T cell receptor beta chain was carried out in a study of CD4+ T cells in melanoma. Study-wide results and limits: Reportedly, melanoma neoantigen-specific CD4+ T cells showed varied differentiation states. CD8+ T cell, macrophage and B cell function reportedly correlated with neoantigen-specific CD4+ T cells.

Turning to this clone: Its antigen is unidentified.

Assay used: immunoSEQ multiplex PCR; TCRdb lists only in-frame clones, some missing. Found here are roughly 140,000 clones, around 90% of them singletons; the top ten hold roughly 1.4%. The germline CDR1 and CDR2 sequences are SGHRS and YFSETQ. There are 15 residues in the CDR3. Losses at the gene ends were 2 bases for V and 8 bases for J; bases not matched to a gene: 9. The J gene is TRBJ2-1, the V gene TRBV5-1; TRBD2 matches at 8 bases. This clonotype was sampled from a human donor with melanoma. CDR3 nucleotide sequence: TGCGCCAGCAGCTTTCGAGCGGGGGCCCTTGATGAGCAGTTCTTC. Its protein product is CASSFRAGALDEQFF.